A single sample gave rise to the 11 T cell receptor beta chains below, sequenced in a study of T cell responses to AZD1222 COVID-19 vaccine. Profiling relied on immunoSEQ multiplex PCR, and the TCRdb table lists in-frame clones only, not all of them. The sample carries 180,000 or so clones, roughly 90% recorded once. The material sequenced was peripheral blood, taken 28 days after the second AZD1222 dose. The source is an adult who received the AZD1222 COVID-19 vaccine.

The chain has TRBV30 and TRBJ1-6; perhaps TRBD1 as D (6 bases). Between the trimmed V and J ends, which lost 2 bases and 1 base, there was a span of 21 bases. The CDR3 sequence is 19 residues long. Germline V gene lookup returns CDR1 GTSNPN and CDR2 SVGIG (reference sequence). CDR3 in amino acids: CAWSSPTGQIVSYNSPLHF. The CDR3 DNA reads TGTGCCTGGAGTTCCCCCACCGGACAGATTGTTTCCTATAATTCACCCCTCCACTTT.

The rearrangement uses TRBV30 and TRBJ1-2, with D unclear. Germline V gives CDR1 GTSNPN, CDR2 SVGIG (reference sequence). The CDR3 sequence is 14 residues long. Trimming left V 3 bases short and J 2 bases short, with 13 bases between. CDR3 in amino acids: CAWRSRGYNYGYTF. In nucleotides, the CDR3 is TGTGCCTGGAGGAGTCGGGGTTACAACTATGGCTACACCTTC.

This sequence joins TRBV24-1 and TRBJ2-6; TRBD1 matches at 8 bases. The CDR3 sequence is 17 residues long. Germline CDR1 KGHDR, CDR2 SFDVKD. V lost 0 bases and J lost 10; bases outside the gene matches: 10. The CDR3 bases are TGTGCCACCAGTGATTTGCTGGACAGGGAAAATTCTAACGTCCTGACTTTC. It encodes CATSDLLDRENSNVLTF.

The chain joins TRBV19 to TRBJ1-2; possible D gene TRBD1, 6 bases. Between the trimmed V and J ends, which lost 1 base and 8 bases, there was a span of 17 bases. The germline V gene has CDR1 LNHDA and CDR2 SQIVND (reference sequence). CDR3 length: 15 residues. The CDR3 protein is CASSIVTGKSRGYTF. The CDR3 bases are TGTGCCAGTAGTATAGTCACAGGGAAGAGCAGGGGCTACACCTTC.

This chain connects TRBV9 to TRBJ2-7; D might be TRBD1 or TRBD2, each matching 5 bases. V was trimmed by 0 bases and J by 1 base, leaving 11 bases between them. In germline, CDR1 is SGDLS, CDR2 YYNGEE. The CDR3 is 15 amino acids. CDR3 nucleotides: TGTGCCAGCAGCGTAGGACGGGACCAGTCCTACGAGCAGTACTTC. This translates into CASSVGRDQSYEQYF.

The chain couples TRBV20-1 to TRBJ1-4, with 11 bases matching TRBD1. Germline CDR1 DFQATT, CDR2 SNEGSKA (reference sequence). The length of the CDR3 is 18 residues. V lost 3 bases to trimming and J lost 5 bases; unmatched junction nucleotides: 14. This CDR3 is CSASPIRDRGSVNEKLFF. CDR3 in DNA: TGCAGTGCTAGTCCCATTCGGGACAGGGGGTCGGTAAATGAAAAACTGTTTTTT.

This chain joins TRBV4-2 and TRBJ1-6; D call uncertain. The CDR3 length is 16 residues. Germline V gives CDR1 LGHNA, CDR2 YNFKEQ. The germline V and J ends were trimmed by 1 base and 3 bases, with 10 bases remaining between them. DNA of the CDR3: TGTGCCAGCAGCCAAGTTCACACAGTCTATAATTCACCCCTCCACTTT. This encodes CASSQVHTVYNSPLHF.

In nucleotides, the CDR3 is TGTGCCAGCAGCTCGCTCTACTCATCGGCAACTAATGAAAAACTGTTTTTT. The encoded protein is CASSSLYSSATNEKLFF. This chain uses TRBV7-6 with TRBJ1-4; no reliable D call. V was trimmed by 4 bases and J by 0 bases, leaving 15 bases between them. Germline V CDR1 and CDR2: SGHVS, FNYEAQ. This CDR3 region has 17 residues. Drawing the rest from reference TRBV7-6 and TRBJ1-4, the complete variable domain is GAGVSQSPRYKVTKRGQDVALRCDPISGHVSLYWYRQALGQGPEFLTYFNYEAQQDKSGLPNDRFSAERPEGSISTLTIQRTEQRDSAMYRCASSSLYSSATNEKLFFGSGTQLSVL.

The chain uses TRBV5-1 and TRBJ2-3; no definite D call. The CDR3 length is 15 residues. The germline V and J ends were trimmed by 5 bases and 0 bases, with 13 bases remaining between them. Germline V CDR1 and CDR2: SGHRS, YFSETQ. The CDR3 reads CASSSGLVSTDTQYF. The DNA of the CDR3 is TGCGCCAGCAGTTCCGGGCTAGTCAGCACAGATACGCAGTATTTT. Filled out from reference TRBV5-1 and TRBJ2-3, the complete variable domain reads KAGVTQTPRYLIKTRGQQVTLSCSPISGHRSVSWYQQTPGQGLQFLFEYFSETQRNKGNFPGRFSGRQFSNSRSEMNVSTLELGDSALYLCASSSGLVSTDTQYFGPGTRLTVL.

This chain joins TRBV3-1 (or the pseudogene TRBV3-2) and TRBJ2-7; a possible D gene is TRBD2 (5 bases). Trimming took off 1 base at V and 2 bases at J, with 12 bases between the two ends. Germline V gives CDR1 LGHDT, CDR2 YNNKEL (reference sequence). This CDR3 has 15 amino acids. DNA for the CDR3: TGTGCCAGCAGCCAAGGCACTAGTGCCACCTACGAGCAGTACTTC. Amino acid sequence: CASSQGTSATYEQYF.

The chain combines TRBV3-1 (or the pseudogene TRBV3-2) with TRBJ1-1; tentatively, D is TRBD1 (6 bases). CDR3 length: 13 amino acids. The V and J ends lost 1 base and 10 bases respectively, with 13 bases between them. The germline V gene encodes CDR1 LGHDT and CDR2 YNNKEL (reference sequence). The CDR3 bases are TGTGCCAGCAGCCAAGTAAGGGGGATGAGAGCTTTCTTT. Its protein is CASSQVRGMRAFF.